Below are 18 T cell receptor beta chains sequenced from a single sample in a study of T cells after yellow fever vaccination (dated by TCRdb to the late 2010s). The method was 5' RACE. Instrument used: Illumina HiSeq 2500. Starting from the raw public reads, TCRdb applied fastp trimming at Q25, assembled clones with MiXCR and retained in-frame beta chains. Each CDR3 protein gets just one entry, which takes the most common genes and DNA from the rows behind it. The sample data list under 90,000 distinct CDR3 sequences, and under 8% of these were observed just once. Around a third of the sample rests with the top ten. The treatment or condition label on this specimen signifies: live attenuated yellow fever vaccine strain. Here the sequenced sample was CD8+ T cells sorted from PBMCs, taken about 41 days after the first yellow fever vaccination. These receptors were obtained from a man in his late teens or twenties who received the YFV17D yellow fever vaccine.

This clonotype was picked up many times. The chain combines TRBV29-1 with TRBJ2-6; perhaps TRBD2 as D (5 bases). The CDR3 has 14 residues. CDR1 and CDR2 (germline): SQVTM, ANQGSEA. Trimming removed 3 bases from V and 4 bases from J, with 10 bases in between. CDR3 DNA: TGCAGCGTTGATGAGGGAAGAGGGGCCAACGTCCTGACTTTC. It specifies CSVDEGRGANVLTF.

The chain recombines TRBV12-3 or TRBV12-4 with TRBJ1-1; D is perhaps TRBD1 (5 bases). The CDR3 spans 15 residues. V shed 10 bases and J shed 1 base, with 19 bases lying between them. The CDR3 loop is CAIPKTNGANTEAFF. DNA for the CDR3: TGTGCCATCCCAAAGACGAACGGGGCGAACACTGAAGCTTTCTTT.

This clonotype was seen repeatedly, ten times or more. This chain uses TRBV12-3 or TRBV12-4 with TRBJ2-3, with D perhaps matching TRBD2 (6 bases). V lost 5 bases and J lost 2, with 11 bases in between. The CDR3 has 14 amino acids. The CDR3 region has the DNA TGTGCCAGCAGTCTGACTAGTCCCACAGATACGCAGTATTTT. It codes for CASSLTSPTDTQYF.

The chain carries TRBV5-1 and TRBJ1-1, with unresolved D. This CDR3 has 13 residues. Germline assignment: CDR1 SGHRS and CDR2 YFSETQ. Trimming left V 9 bases short and J 3 bases short, with 15 bases between. CDR3 coding DNA: TGCGCCACCCGGGGAGCTGCGGACACTGAAGCTTTCTTT. Translation: CATRGAADTEAFF.

This chain joins TRBV7-9 and TRBJ1-5; 10 nucleotides match TRBD1. The V and J ends lost 5 bases and 1 base, in that order; junction bases with no gene match: 8. The V gene's germline CDR1 is SEHNR and CDR2 FQNEAQ (reference sequence). The CDR3 sequence is 17 residues long. In DNA, the CDR3 is TGTGCCAGCAGCCCCGGGACAGGGGAAGGGAGCAATCAGCCCCAGCATTTT. Translation gives CASSPGTGEGSNQPQHF.

This clonotype was seen a handful of times. The chain recombines TRBV6-2 or TRBV6-3 with TRBJ2-7; the match to TRBD1 covers 9 bases. The CDR3 length is 15 residues. Germline CDR1 and CDR2: MNHEY and SVGEGT. V shed 6 bases, J shed 1 base, and the junction held 7 bases outside the gene matches. Here the CDR3 DNA reads TGTGCCAGCAGCTTTTGGACAGGGGAGTCCTACGAGCAGTACTTC. Translated, it gives CASSFWTGESYEQYF.

The sample holds a few counts of this clonotype. CDR3 region: CSAPGQGLYNEQFF. In nucleotides, the CDR3 is TGCAGTGCTCCCGGACAGGGCCTTTACAATGAGCAGTTCTTC. This chain links TRBV20-1 with TRBJ2-1, with TRBD1 matching 8 bases. The ends lost 5 bases at V and 4 bases at J; junction bases unmatched: 7. The length of the CDR3 is 14 residues. Germline V lookup: CDR1 DFQATT, CDR2 SNEGSKA (reference sequence).

The table lists this clonotype with many counts. V gene TRBV4-1 combines with J gene TRBJ2-3, with D perhaps given as TRBD1 or TRBD2 (5 bases each). The CDR3 runs 13 residues. Trimming stripped 8 bases from V and 3 bases from J, with 12 bases between. The germline gives CDR1 MGHRA, CDR2 YSYEKL. The CDR3: CASSVGETDTQYF. CDR3 sequence (DNA): TGCGCCAGCTCGGTAGGGGAGACAGATACGCAGTATTTT.

This clonotype was counted between two and nine times. J is TRBJ2-7 and V is TRBV5-1; D uncertain. CDR1 SGHRS and CDR2 YFSETQ come from the germline V gene. V gave up 2 bases and J gave up 3 bases, with 9 bases separating them. This CDR3 region has 13 residues. The CDR3 sequence is CASSLNSLYEQYF. Written as DNA, the CDR3 is TGCGCCAGCAGCTTAAACAGCCTCTACGAGCAGTACTTC.

This clonotype came up many times. The chain is built from TRBV14 and TRBJ2-1, with D perhaps matching TRBD1 (6 bases). This CDR3 region has 15 residues. Germline CDR1 reads SGHDN; CDR2 reads FVKESK. The germline V and J ends were trimmed by 4 bases and 6 bases, with 16 bases remaining between them. The CDR3 loop is CASSPLNRVANEQFF. CDR3 DNA sequence: TGTGCCAGCAGCCCCCTAAACAGGGTGGCCAATGAGCAGTTCTTC.

A few counts support this clonotype. The chain joins TRBV4-1 to TRBJ1-5; D call uncertain. Germline lookup yields CDR1 MGHRA and CDR2 YSYEKL. With 1 base removed from V and 7 bases from J, the gap between germline ends came to 8 bases. The CDR3 runs 13 residues. CDR3 sequence: CASSQGQKQPQHF. The CDR3 DNA follows: TGCGCCAGCAGCCAAGGACAAAAGCAGCCCCAGCATTTT.

There are many counts of this clonotype. The rearrangement joins TRBV3-1 to TRBJ2-5, with 9 bases identical to TRBD2. The germline CDR1 and CDR2 sequences are LGHDT and YNNKEL (reference sequence). With V trimmed by 4 bases and J by 2 bases, 8 bases remained unmatched. The CDR3 consists of 16 residues. The CDR3 nucleotides are TGTGCCAGCAGCCCGGGACTAGCCGGCAAGCAAGAGACCCAGTACTTC. This codes for CASSPGLAGKQETQYF.

This clonotype was seen at least ten times. The rearrangement joins TRBV20-1 to TRBJ2-5, with 8 bases fitting TRBD2. Germline CDR1 DFQATT, CDR2 SNEGSKA (reference sequence). CDR3 size: 14 residues. With 5 bases clipped from V and 5 bases from J, the junction kept 10 bases outside the gene matches. The CDR3 coding sequence is TGCAGTGCTCCGAGCGGGAGAGAGGTGGAGACCCAGTACTTC. Its protein is CSAPSGREVETQYF.

A few counts support this clonotype. The chain employs TRBV7-9 and TRBJ2-1; 8 bases are a match to TRBD2. The trim removed 0 bases at V and 9 bases at J, leaving 10 bases unmatched. There are 16 residues in the CDR3. Germline V gene sequence: CDR1 SEHNR, CDR2 FQNEAQ (reference sequence). The CDR3 region is CASSLAPGLDGGEQFF. CDR3 nucleotide sequence: TGTGCCAGCAGCTTAGCGCCGGGACTAGACGGAGGTGAGCAGTTCTTC.

This clonotype was counted many times. This sequence joins TRBV4-1 and TRBJ2-3, with D hard to call. Germline CDR1 and CDR2: MGHRA and YSYEKL. CDR3 length: 15 amino acids. The V and J ends lost 4 bases and 0 bases respectively, with 11 bases between them. This CDR3 reads CASSPRYVSTDTQYF. Here the CDR3 DNA reads TGCGCCAGCAGCCCAAGATACGTAAGCACAGATACGCAGTATTTT.

This clonotype showed up many times. The rearrangement links TRBV4-1 to TRBJ1-3; the D is unclear. The V end lost 1 base, the J end lost 0 bases, and 10 bases lay between the germline ends. The V gene's germline CDR1 is MGHRA and CDR2 YSYEKL. This CDR3 is 16 amino acids long. CDR3 loop: CASSQAVLSSGNTIYF. The CDR3 DNA reads TGCGCCAGCAGCCAAGCAGTTCTCAGCTCTGGAAACACCATATATTTT.

V usage is TRBV10-3 and J usage is TRBJ2-5; TRBD2 matches 9 bases. The CDR3 has 15 amino acids. V was clipped by 7 bases and J by 2 bases; unmatched bases: 8. Germline assignment: CDR1 ENHRY and CDR2 SYGVKD. The CDR3 DNA is TGTGCCATCACCTCCAGCGGGGGGCCTCAAGAGACCCAGTACTTC. Encoded protein: CAITSSGGPQETQYF.

This clonotype was recorded many times. The V and J genes are TRBV6-5 and TRBJ1-5, with 8 nucleotides matching TRBD1. The V gene's germline CDR1 is MNHEY and CDR2 SVGAGI. CDR3 size: 13 residues. The ends lost 8 bases at V and 4 bases at J; junction bases unmatched: 4. In DNA, the CDR3 is TGTGCCAGCTCGACAGGGGTAAATCAGCCCCAGCATTTT. Encoded protein: CASSTGVNQPQHF.